This TCR beta chain comes out of a study of T cells after yellow fever vaccination. Study overall: Each low-cell-number fraction was prepared by means of SMART-Seq v4 Ultra Low Input.

This clonotype appeared once. Its specificity is unknown. TCRdb passed the 5' RACE reads through MiXCR, listing each CDR3 protein once. In the table there are 500,000 to 650,000 distinct CDR3 sequences, roughly 14% of which are singletons. From germline, CDR1 is SGHNT and CDR2 YYREEE (reference sequence). This CDR3 has 12 amino acids. V lost 2 bases and J lost 7, with 6 bases in between. Findings and caveats of the study: Reappearance after the booster was seen for most primary-vaccination clones, at 95% to 97% CD4 and about 90% CD8.

The gene calls are TRBV5-4 and TRBJ2-2; D is uncertain. The input for sequencing was PBMCs, taken on the day of the yellow fever booster vaccination. The receptor was derived from a man aged 30 to 45 who received the YFV17D yellow fever vaccine. The CDR3 reads CASSFRGGELFF. CDR3 DNA sequence: TGTGCCAGCAGCTTCAGAGGCGGGGAGCTGTTTTTT.